A single sample gave rise to the 8 T cell receptor beta chains below, sequenced in a study of T cells in localized non-small cell lung cancer (TCRdb year 2020). The library was produced with the immunoSEQ multiplex PCR assay. TCRdb's version of the immuneACCESS table is confined to in-frame rearrangements and falls short of the full clone set. An unresolved V gene accounts for under half of the shortfall where checked; the remainder is of unknown origin. For this sample the table gives thousands of clones, of which 25% to 30% were detected only once. 12% of the sample belongs to the ten largest clones. The source was lung tumor tissue, collected before any cancer treatment. All receptors derive from a man between 18 and 49 years old with stage I lung adenocarcinoma.

This clone has just a few counts. This chain links TRBV28 with TRBJ1-2; 12 bases are shared with TRBD1. CDR1 MDHEN and CDR2 SYDVKM come from the germline V gene. The V gene end was trimmed by 7 bases and the J gene end by 7 bases; junction bases not matched to a gene: 13. The CDR3 length is 16 residues. The CDR3 here is CASTPLRDRGRSGYTF. The CDR3 DNA reads TGTGCCAGCACCCCGCTCCGGGACAGGGGGCGAAGTGGCTACACCTTC.

This clone is large (0.1 to 1%) within its sample. The V and J genes are TRBV28 and TRBJ1-6; possible D gene TRBD1, 6 bases. CDR3 length equals 17 residues. The V and J ends lost 4 bases and 12 bases respectively, with 25 bases between them. Germline V gives CDR1 MDHEN, CDR2 SYDVKM. The CDR3 reads CASSSTQEQFGRGPLHF. DNA of the CDR3: TGTGCCAGCAGTTCCACCCAGGAACAGTTTGGCAGGGGACCCCTCCACTTT. Full variable domain (remainder filled in from reference TRBV28 and TRBJ1-6): DVKVTQSSRYLVKRTGEKVFLECVQDMDHENMFWYRQDPGLGLRLIYFSYDVKMKEKGDIPEGYSVSREKKERFSLILESASTNQTSMYLCASSSTQEQFGRGPLHFGNGTRLTVT.

This clone is deemed medium-sized. This chain uses TRBV7-2 with TRBJ1-6, with 8 positions matching TRBD1. There are 13 residues in the CDR3. With V trimmed by 6 bases and J by 10 bases, 5 bases remained unmatched. Germline CDR1 reads SGHTA; CDR2 reads FQGNSA. The CDR3 protein is CASRSDRGSPLHF. As DNA, the CDR3 is TGTGCCAGCAGGTCAGACAGGGGATCACCCCTCCACTTT.

The V call is TRBV10-3, the J call TRBJ1-1; D is possibly TRBD1 (5 bases). The germline V gene encodes CDR1 ENHRY and CDR2 SYGVKD. The CDR3 has 15 amino acids. Trimming shortened V by 2 bases and J by 3 bases, and 13 bases separated the two germline ends. This CDR3 is CAISEVGGVDTEAFF. The CDR3 coding sequence is TGTGCCATCAGTGAGGTGGGGGGGGTGGACACTGAAGCTTTCTTT.

This clone was counted only a few times. The chain uses TRBV30 and TRBJ1-6; tentative D call: TRBD1 (5 bases). Germline V gene lookup returns CDR1 GTSNPN and CDR2 SVGIG (reference sequence). The germline V and J ends were trimmed by 4 bases and 7 bases, with 14 bases remaining between them. CDR3 size: 14 residues. The CDR3: CAWKQVVLNSPLHF. The CDR3 region has the DNA TGTGCCTGGAAACAGGTGGTCTTAAATTCACCCCTCCACTTT. The full variable domain, in which reference TRBV30 and TRBJ1-6 provide the parts outside the CDR3, is SQTIHQWPATLVQPVGSPLSLECTVEGTSNPNLYWYRQAAGRGLQLLFYSVGIGQISSEVPQNLSASRPQDRQFILSSKKLLLSDSGFYLCAWKQVVLNSPLHFGNGTRLTVT.

V gene TRBV5-1 combines with J gene TRBJ1-1, with 7 bases matching TRBD1. Germline V gene data show CDR1 as SGHRS and CDR2 as YFSETQ. J lost 4 bases, V lost 0 bases, and 3 bases had no gene match. The CDR3 has 14 amino acids. CDR3 DNA sequence: TGCGCCAGCAGCTTGGGACAGGGTACCACTGAAGCTTTCTTT. It codes for CASSLGQGTTEAFF.

The J gene is TRBJ1-2, the V gene TRBV9, with D possibly TRBD1 on 5 matching bases. From germline, CDR1 is SGDLS and CDR2 YYNGEE. The CDR3 length is 13 residues. V gave up 4 bases and J gave up 4 bases, with 11 bases separating them. The CDR3 here is CASSSRVVYGYTF. As DNA, the CDR3 is TGTGCCAGCAGCTCCAGGGTGGTCTATGGCTACACCTTC.

The rearrangement links TRBV28 to TRBJ2-7; no definite D call. The length of the CDR3 is 14 residues. V lost 4 bases and J 2 bases, leaving 12 bases between the germline ends. Looked up from germline, CDR1 is MDHEN and CDR2 is SYDVKM. CDR3 DNA: TGTGCCAGCAGTTCCCCGATTGTGCCCTACGAGCAGTACTTC. Its translation: CASSSPIVPYEQYF. Looking up the rest from reference TRBV28 and TRBJ2-7 gives the full variable domain: DVKVTQSSRYLVKRTGEKVFLECVQDMDHENMFWYRQDPGLGLRLIYFSYDVKMKEKGDIPEGYSVSREKKERFSLILESASTNQTSMYLCASSSPIVPYEQYFGPGTRLTVT.